This T cell receptor beta chain was profiled in a study of cytomegalovirus exposure and HLA in healthy donors. Notes on the study in general: A later analysis found first-cohort TCR clusters tended to co-occur in the roughly 120 validation repertoires. According to reports, the classifier identified cytomegalovirus status with high specificity and sensitivity. Overall, approximately 150 TCR beta chains were annotated as cytomegalovirus-associated.

Note on this clone: No antigen is known for it.

Some clones are missing from TCRdb's copy, which holds only in-frame ones; the method was immunoSEQ multiplex PCR. The repertoire includes about 160,000 clones, 75% to 90% of them detected once, and 2% to 2.5% sits in the top ten. The V gene's germline CDR1 is MGHDK and CDR2 SYGVNS. Deletions cut 4 bases from V and 3 bases from J, with 9 bases between. The CDR3 totals 13 residues. Sequenced: PBMCs. This chain links TRBV25-1 with TRBJ1-2, with D hard to call. The source of this sequence is a woman aged 18-29 years in good health and CMV-seronegative. The CDR3 bases are TGTGCCAGCAGTGGGACTGGGGACTATGGCTACACCTTC. This encodes CASSGTGDYGYTF.